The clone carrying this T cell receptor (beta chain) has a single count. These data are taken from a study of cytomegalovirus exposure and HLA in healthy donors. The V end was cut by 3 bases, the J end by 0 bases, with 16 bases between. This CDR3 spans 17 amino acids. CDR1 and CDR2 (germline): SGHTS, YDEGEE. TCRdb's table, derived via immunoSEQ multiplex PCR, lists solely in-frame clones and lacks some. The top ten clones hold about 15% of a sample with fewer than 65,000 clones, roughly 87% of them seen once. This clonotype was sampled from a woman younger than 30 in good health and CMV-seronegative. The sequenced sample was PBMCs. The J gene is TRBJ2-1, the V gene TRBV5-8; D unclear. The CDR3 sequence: CASSSLTDSLSYNEQFF. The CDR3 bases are TGTGCCAGCAGCTCCCTTACCGACTCTCTCTCCTACAATGAGCAGTTCTTC. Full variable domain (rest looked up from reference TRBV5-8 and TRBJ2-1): EAGVTQSPTHLIKTRGQQATLRCSPISGHTSVYWYQQALGLGLQFLLWYDEGEERNRGNFPPRFSGRQFPNYSSELNVNALELEDSALYLCASSSLTDSLSYNEQFFGPGTRLTVL.